The 29 T cell receptor beta chains in this list originate from one sample, sequenced in a study of blood T cell repertoires in COVID-19. TCRdb's copy holds only in-frame clones and misses some; the assay was immunoSEQ multiplex PCR. The data show just over 300,000 clones, 80% to 90% seen once. Source material: PBMCs or T cells enriched from blood (not recorded which). These receptor sequences come from a man aged 25-45 years who had recovered from COVID-19.

This chain's CDR3 is CASSLNAGTADEAFF. Written as DNA, the CDR3 is TGTGCCAGCAGCTTAAACGCGGGGACAGCGGATGAAGCTTTCTTT. The V gene is TRBV7-2, the J gene TRBJ1-1; 7 positions match TRBD1. Germline assignment: CDR1 SGHTA and CDR2 FQGNSA. After removal of 2 bases from V and 7 bases from J, the junction contained 10 bases not matched to a gene. The CDR3 contains 15 residues.

The V and J genes are TRBV27 and TRBJ2-1, with 11 bases identical to TRBD2. The CDR3 runs 15 residues. The trim removed 0 bases at V and 12 bases at J, leaving 7 bases unmatched. The germline CDR1 and CDR2 sequences are MNHEY and SMNVEV (reference sequence). Here the CDR3 reads CASSLSVAGGPWQFF. The CDR3 DNA reads TGTGCCAGCAGTTTATCAGTAGCGGGGGGGCCATGGCAGTTCTTC.

J is TRBJ2-7 and V is TRBV12-5; 8 bases are shared with TRBD1. Germline V gene lookup returns CDR1 LGHNT and CDR2 FRNRAP. CDR3 length equals 16 residues. V lost 1 base, J lost 1 base, and 6 bases stayed unmatched. The CDR3 loop is CASGLGTGGPSYEQYF. The CDR3 nucleotides read TGTGCTAGTGGTTTGGGTACAGGGGGACCTTCCTACGAGCAGTACTTC.

The CDR3 loop is CASSRLDQETQYF. The CDR3 DNA follows: TGTGCCAGTAGTAGACTAGACCAAGAGACCCAGTACTTC. This chain links TRBV19 with TRBJ2-5, with D possibly being TRBD2 (6 bases). CDR1 is LNHDA, CDR2 SQIVND, per germline (reference sequence). The V and J ends lost 4 bases and 0 bases respectively, with 6 bases between them. This CDR3 region has 13 residues.

The CDR3 is CASSKARGGASNQPQHF. CDR3 DNA: TGTGCCAGCAGCAAAGCGCGCGGCGGAGCTAGCAATCAGCCCCAGCATTTT. The chain carries TRBV21-1 and TRBJ1-5. TRBV21-1 is designated a pseudogene. This CDR3 contains 17 residues.

V gene TRBV29-1 combines with J gene TRBJ2-3; D gene ambiguous. Germline CDR1 is SQVTM and CDR2 is ANQGSEA. V dropped 4 bases and J dropped 5 bases, with 10 bases sitting between them. CDR3 size: 12 residues. The CDR3, as DNA: TGCAGCGTTGCCTCTAGGATAGATACGCAGTATTTT. As protein: CSVASRIDTQYF.

The rearrangement links TRBV30 to TRBJ1-1, with D possibly TRBD1 on 5 matching bases. Trimming took off 2 bases at V and 4 bases at J, with 17 bases between the two ends. CDR3 length: 15 residues. The germline CDR1 and CDR2 sequences are GTSNPN and SVGIG (reference sequence). The CDR3 DNA reads as TGTGCCTGGAGTAACTGGGGCTTCCCTAGCACTGAAGCTTTCTTT. It translates to CAWSNWGFPSTEAFF.

This rearrangement joins TRBV18 to TRBJ2-2, with D unclear. Germline values: CDR1 KGHSH, CDR2 LQKENI. The CDR3 runs to 12 residues. The germline V and J ends were trimmed by 5 bases and 4 bases, with 5 bases remaining between them. The CDR3 bases are TGTGCCAGCTCATCCGGCACCGGGGAGCTGTTTTTT. This translates into CASSSGTGELFF.

This CDR3 is CASSSDRASPLHF. As DNA, the CDR3 is TGCGCCAGCAGCTCTGACAGGGCTTCACCCCTCCACTTT. V is TRBV5-1 and J is TRBJ1-6; 7 bases agree with TRBD1. This CDR3 contains 13 residues. V lost 3 bases and J lost 9; bases outside the gene matches: 3. Germline-derived CDR1 and CDR2 are SGHRS and YFSETQ. The full variable domain, completed using reference TRBV5-1 and TRBJ1-6, is KAGVTQTPRYLIKTRGQQVTLSCSPISGHRSVSWYQQTPGQGLQFLFEYFSETQRNKGNFPGRFSGRQFSNSRSEMNVSTLELGDSALYLCASSSDRASPLHFGNGTRLTVT.

The chain joins TRBV19 to TRBJ2-7, with TRBD1 identical over 7 bases. Looked up from germline, CDR1 is LNHDA and CDR2 is SQIVND (reference sequence). CDR3 length: 14 amino acids. V was clipped by 5 bases and J by 3 bases; unmatched bases: 7. CDR3 coding DNA: TGTGCCAGTAGTCCCAGGACAGGCTACTACGAGCAGTACTTC. The encoded protein is CASSPRTGYYEQYF.

This clone was observed once. CDR3 protein: CASSQPLQARGTEAFF. CDR3 nucleotide sequence: TGCGCCAGCAGCCAACCTTTACAGGCTAGAGGCACTGAAGCTTTCTTT. The J gene is TRBJ1-1, the V gene TRBV4-1, with D possibly being TRBD1 (5 bases). Germline V gene data show CDR1 as MGHRA and CDR2 as YSYEKL. The CDR3 totals 16 residues. Trimming took off 2 bases at V and 4 bases at J, with 17 bases between the two ends.

V and J are TRBV7-9 and TRBJ2-5; TRBD1 aligns across 8 bases. Germline CDR1 reads SEHNR; CDR2 reads FQNEAQ (reference sequence). The CDR3 runs to 15 residues. The J segment lost 5 bases and the V segment lost 5 bases, leaving 10 bases of the junction unmatched. The CDR3 DNA reads TGTGCCAGCAGCCCGAAAGGACAGGGTACGGAGACCCAGTACTTC. Its protein is CASSPKGQGTETQYF.

The V call is TRBV5-1, the J call TRBJ2-7, with D unclear. In germline, CDR1 is SGHRS, CDR2 YFSETQ. The CDR3 loop spans 11 amino acids. Trimming took 4 bases from V and 4 from J, leaving 6 bases between them. This CDR3 is CASSIEYEQYF. Written as DNA, the CDR3 is TGCGCCAGCAGCATTGAGTACGAGCAGTACTTC.

J is TRBJ2-1 and V is TRBV10-3; the D gene is possibly TRBD1 (6 bases). V was clipped by 6 bases and J by 5 bases, with 11 bases between them. This CDR3 contains 13 residues. Germline V lookup: CDR1 ENHRY, CDR2 SYGVKD. CDR3 sequence reads: CAIRETGNNEQFF. In DNA form, the CDR3 reads TGTGCCATCAGAGAAACAGGGAACAATGAGCAGTTCTTC.

V and J are TRBV5-4 and TRBJ1-1, with a weak D call TRBD1 (6 bases). Germline CDR1 is SGHNT and CDR2 is YYREEE (reference sequence). The CDR3 has 13 amino acids. V shed 0 bases and J shed 10 bases, with 13 bases lying between them. The CDR3 DNA is TGTGCCAGCAGCTTGGTGGGGATAGGGGGAGCTTTCTTT. Its translation is CASSLVGIGGAFF.

The rearrangement joins TRBV11-2 to TRBJ1-2; no clear D. Trimming left V 1 base short and J 1 base short, with 19 bases between. There are 18 residues in the CDR3. CDR1 and CDR2 from the germline V gene are SGHAT and FQNNGV. The CDR3 protein is CASSLAPGTPVNNYGYTF. The CDR3 coding sequence is TGTGCCAGCAGCTTAGCTCCAGGAACGCCAGTCAATAACTATGGCTACACCTTC.

In its sample, this clone was seen once. The V call is TRBV9, the J call TRBJ1-2; perhaps TRBD1 as D (5 bases). In germline, CDR1 is SGDLS, CDR2 YYNGEE. This CDR3 is 16 amino acids long. V lost 3 bases to trimming and J lost 4 bases, with 19 bases between them. CDR3 bases: TGTGCCAGCAGCGGCGCCCGAGCAGGGAGGGGCTATGGCTACACCTTC. This gives the protein CASSGARAGRGYGYTF.

The gene calls are TRBV24-1 and TRBJ2-1, with D possibly TRBD1 on 5 matching bases. The CDR3 contains 11 residues. The V and J ends lost 5 bases and 13 bases respectively, with 11 bases between them. Germline assignment: CDR1 KGHDR and CDR2 SFDVKD. CDR3 protein: CATSGSTEQFF. Here the CDR3 DNA reads TGTGCCACCAGTGGCTCGACAGAACAGTTCTTC.

The genes are TRBV2 and TRBJ1-2, with D possibly matching TRBD1 (6 bases). The CDR3 length is 15 residues. The germline V gene encodes CDR1 SNHLY and CDR2 FYNNEI. Trimming cost V 7 bases and J 4 bases, with 19 bases left between them. CDR3 sequence reads: CASKVGQGQIYGYTF. As DNA, the CDR3 is TGTGCCAGCAAGGTCGGGCAGGGGCAGATCTATGGCTACACCTTC.

The chain carries TRBV27 and TRBJ1-6, with a possible D match to TRBD1 (6 bases). CDR1 and CDR2 from the germline V gene are MNHEY and SMNVEV (reference sequence). With 2 bases removed from V and 7 bases from J, the gap between germline ends came to 9 bases. The CDR3 runs 14 residues. CDR3 bases: TGTGCCAGCAGTTTAGGACAGAAAAATTCACCCCTCCACTTT. This codes for CASSLGQKNSPLHF.

The chain links TRBV14 to TRBJ1-2; 7 bases are shared with TRBD1. The CDR3 has 12 amino acids. Germline CDR1 reads SGHDN; CDR2 reads FVKESK. V shed 0 bases and J 10 bases; nucleotides not matched to a gene: 2. The CDR3 nucleotides read TGTGCCAGCAGCCAAGACAGGGGGACCTACACCTTC. Its translation: CASSQDRGTYTF.

The rearrangement joins TRBV5-4 to TRBJ2-3, with 8 bases that match TRBD2. Unmatched junction bases numbered 7, after V lost 4 bases and J lost 0 bases. The CDR3 has 16 residues. Germline CDR1 reads SGHNT; CDR2 reads YYREEE (reference sequence). CDR3 bases: TGTGCCAGCAGCGCTCAAGCGGGAGCTAGCACAGATACGCAGTATTTT. Its protein product is CASSAQAGASTDTQYF.

The chain uses TRBV9 and TRBJ1-1, with D maybe TRBD1 (6 bases). With 5 bases removed from V and 1 base from J, the gap between germline ends came to 9 bases. Germline CDR1 is SGDLS and CDR2 is YYNGEE. The CDR3 covers 13 residues. CDR3 in DNA: TGTGCCAGCAGGGGACAACAGAACACTGAAGCTTTCTTT. Translation: CASRGQQNTEAFF.

The sample holds one count of this clone. The rearrangement joins TRBV19 to TRBJ1-6; 8 positions match TRBD1. V was pared by 8 bases and J by 4 bases, with 10 bases of the junction left unmatched. This CDR3 has 16 amino acids. In germline, CDR1 is LNHDA, CDR2 SQIVND (reference sequence). The chain's CDR3 is CASSQGTGRYNSPLHF. Written as DNA, the CDR3 is TGTGCCAGTTCCCAAGGGACAGGCCGTTATAATTCACCCCTCCACTTT.

In its sample, this clone was seen once. The chain is built from TRBV5-1 and TRBJ1-1; no definite D call. This CDR3 contains 14 residues. Trimming left V 2 bases short and J 4 bases short, with 12 bases between. Germline V gene data show CDR1 as SGHRS and CDR2 as YFSETQ. The CDR3 here is CASSFSEGFTEAFF. In nucleotides, the CDR3 is TGCGCCAGCAGCTTCTCGGAGGGTTTCACTGAAGCTTTCTTT.

This clone was detected only a few times. Mismatch with germline at one junction end may stem from a read error. The V call is TRBV7-7, the J call TRBJ2-5; tentative D call: TRBD2 (6 bases). CDR1 is SSHAT and CDR2 is FNYEAQ in the germline V gene (reference sequence). This CDR3 is built from 16 residues. As DNA, the CDR3 is TGTGCTAGCAGCTCGGGTCGGGGGATCAGCCGAGAGACCCAGTACTTC. Protein sequence: CASSSGRGISRETQYF.

The chain uses TRBV5-5 and TRBJ1-4; D ambiguous. The V end lost 0 bases, the J end lost 8 bases, and 14 bases lay between the germline ends. Germline V gene sequence: CDR1 SGHKS, CDR2 YYEKEE (reference sequence). The length of the CDR3 is 15 residues. The CDR3: CASSLGASLREKLFF. The CDR3 DNA is TGTGCCAGCAGCTTGGGAGCGTCCCTGAGGGAAAAACTGTTTTTT.

The chain combines TRBV6-6 with TRBJ2-3; 10 nucleotides line up with TRBD1. Unmatched junction bases numbered 11, after V lost 5 bases and J lost 0 bases. The CDR3 runs 18 residues. Germline-derived CDR1 and CDR2 are MNHNY and SVGAGI (reference sequence). The CDR3 sequence is CASSLRDRGSTSTDTQYF. The CDR3 coding sequence is TGTGCCAGCAGTCTTCGGGACAGGGGAAGTACTAGCACAGATACGCAGTATTTT.

The V call is TRBV2, the J call TRBJ1-1, with D possibly matching TRBD1 (5 bases). V lost 8 bases, J lost 3 bases, and 10 bases lay in between. From germline, CDR1 is SNHLY and CDR2 FYNNEI. This CDR3 comprises 12 residues. The CDR3 DNA is TGTGCCAGCGGGGGGGATCACACTGAAGCTTTCTTT. Residues: CASGGDHTEAFF.